These T cell receptor beta chains were read from a single sample in a study of blood T cell repertoires in COVID-19. The assay was immunoSEQ multiplex PCR, and TCRdb's table has in-frame clones only and misses some. The data hold around 270,000 clones, with about nine tenths observed a single time. Sequencing was carried out using peripheral blood. Receptors were obtained from a person aged 18-30 years with COVID-19, enrolled during active disease. CDR3s include the opening cysteine and the closing phenylalanine or tryptophan. A D gene is named only where the DNA matches it firmly. Expanded clones are given a class, and other clones once, few, many or no size at all.

J gene: TRBJ1-5; D gene: -; V gene: TRBV2; clone size: -; CDR3 protein: CASRDLLGAQHF; CDR3 DNA: TGTGCCAGCAGAGATTTGCTTGGAGCCCAGCATTTT
J gene: TRBJ2-2; D gene: TRBD1; V gene: TRBV6-5; clone size: -; CDR3 protein: CASSQDRGATGELFF; CDR3 DNA: TGTGCCAGCTCCCAGGACAGGGGCGCCACCGGGGAGCTGTTTTTT
J gene: TRBJ2-2; D gene: TRBD2; V gene: TRBV9; clone size: -; CDR3 protein: CASSSRLAGATGELFF; CDR3 DNA: TGTGCCAGCAGCTCCCGACTAGCGGGAGCCACCGGGGAGCTGTTTTTT
J gene: TRBJ1-1; D gene: -; V gene: TRBV27; clone size: -; CDR3 protein: CASSFGGGGAYTEAFF; CDR3 DNA: TGTGCCAGCAGTTTTGGTGGGGGGGGCGCATACACTGAAGCTTTCTTT
J gene: TRBJ2-1; D gene: -; V gene: TRBV7-7; clone size: -; CDR3 protein: CASSLDTGSNEQFF; CDR3 DNA: TGTGCCAGCAGCTTAGACACAGGGTCTAATGAGCAGTTCTTC
J gene: TRBJ2-6; D gene: TRBD2; V gene: TRBV5-4; clone size: -; CDR3 protein: CASSFGLAGTGANVLTF; CDR3 DNA: TGTGCCAGCAGCTTCGGACTAGCGGGAACTGGGGCCAACGTCCTGACTTTC
J gene: TRBJ2-1; D gene: -; V gene: TRBV7-2; clone size: once; CDR3 protein: CASSPIAGEYNEQFF; CDR3 DNA: TGTGCCAGCAGCCCAATCGCAGGGGAGTACAATGAGCAGTTCTTC
J gene: TRBJ2-1; D gene: -; V gene: TRBV29-1; clone size: -; CDR3 protein: CSGFATRSHEQFF; CDR3 DNA: TGCAGCGGATTCGCTACTAGATCCCATGAGCAGTTCTTC
J gene: TRBJ1-2; D gene: -; V gene: TRBV19; clone size: -; CDR3 protein: CASEKAGVGYTF; CDR3 DNA: TGTGCCAGTGAAAAAGCAGGGGTTGGCTACACCTTC
J gene: TRBJ1-1; D gene: -; V gene: TRBV30; clone size: -; CDR3 protein: CAWSPRGVNTEAFF; CDR3 DNA: TGTGCCTGGAGTCCCCGCGGAGTGAACACTGAAGCTTTCTTT
J gene: TRBJ1-5; D gene: TRBD1; V gene: TRBV5-1; clone size: -; CDR3 protein: CASGWDSGSDQPQHF; CDR3 DNA: TGCGCCAGCGGCTGGGACAGTGGATCGGATCAGCCCCAGCATTTT
J gene: TRBJ1-1; D gene: -; V gene: TRBV18; clone size: -; CDR3 protein: CASSQEQGLATEAFF; CDR3 DNA: TGTGCCAGCTCTCAAGAACAGGGCTTGGCCACTGAAGCTTTCTTT
J gene: TRBJ2-2; D gene: TRBD1; V gene: TRBV5-1; clone size: -; CDR3 protein: CASSPRRDRGFYFAGELFF; CDR3 DNA: TGCGCCAGCAGCCCAAGACGGGACAGGGGTTTTTATTTTGCCGGGGAGCTGTTTTTT
J gene: TRBJ2-6; D gene: -; V gene: TRBV30; clone size: -; CDR3 protein: CAWRRGAGASGANVLTF; CDR3 DNA: TGTGCCTGGAGGCGGGGTGCCGGTGCATCTGGGGCCAACGTCCTGACTTTC
J gene: TRBJ1-3; D gene: TRBD1; V gene: TRBV2; clone size: -; CDR3 protein: CASSRQGAGNTIYF; CDR3 DNA: TGTGCCAGCAGTCGACAGGGGGCTGGAAACACCATATATTTT
J gene: TRBJ2-3; D gene: TRBD1; V gene: TRBV15; clone size: -; CDR3 protein: CATSRGPGQGTDTQYF; CDR3 DNA: TGTGCCACCAGCAGAGGGCCGGGACAGGGCACAGATACGCAGTATTTT
J gene: TRBJ1-1; D gene: -; V gene: TRBV29-1; clone size: -; CDR3 protein: CSVEDYTDPAFF; CDR3 DNA: TGCAGCGTTGAAGATTACACAGATCCAGCTTTCTTT
J gene: TRBJ1-5; D gene: TRBD1; V gene: TRBV30; clone size: few; CDR3 protein: CAWKGTGVNQPQHF; CDR3 DNA: TGTGCCTGGAAGGGGACAGGGGTTAATCAGCCCCAGCATTTT
J gene: TRBJ2-7; D gene: -; V gene: TRBV4-2; clone size: -; CDR3 protein: CASSPVLVGDRNEQYF; CDR3 DNA: TGTGCCAGCAGCCCGGTATTGGTGGGAGATCGCAACGAGCAGTACTTC
J gene: TRBJ1-3; D gene: -; V gene: TRBV5-1; clone size: -; CDR3 protein: CASSLEMTVSGNTIYF; CDR3 DNA: TGCGCCAGCAGCTTGGAAATGACAGTCTCTGGAAACACCATATATTTT
J gene: TRBJ2-7; D gene: -; V gene: TRBV5-4; clone size: -; CDR3 protein: CASSNRISYEQYF; CDR3 DNA: TGTGCCAGCAGCAACAGGATATCCTACGAGCAGTACTTC
J gene: TRBJ2-1; D gene: TRBD1; V gene: TRBV28; clone size: -; CDR3 protein: CASSFPSTGGYNEQFF; CDR3 DNA: TGTGCCAGCAGTTTCCCCTCGACAGGGGGCTACAATGAGCAGTTCTTC
J gene: TRBJ2-2; D gene: -; V gene: TRBV11-3; clone size: -; CDR3 protein: CASSPGGWFLDTGELFF; CDR3 DNA: TGTGCCAGCAGCCCAGGAGGCTGGTTTCTAGACACCGGGGAGCTGTTTTTT
J gene: TRBJ2-1; D gene: -; V gene: TRBV7-2; clone size: once; CDR3 protein: CASSLMTGDSNEQFF; CDR3 DNA: TGTGCCAGCAGCCTCATGACGGGAGATTCGAATGAGCAGTTCTTC
J gene: TRBJ1-4; D gene: -; V gene: TRBV5-1; clone size: -; CDR3 protein: CASSLGQGGEKLFF; CDR3 DNA: TGCGCCAGCAGCTTGGGGCAGGGAGGTGAAAAACTGTTTTTT
J gene: TRBJ1-5; D gene: TRBD1; V gene: TRBV7-9; clone size: -; CDR3 protein: CASSLDQTGSQPQHF; CDR3 DNA: TGTGCCAGCAGCTTAGATCAGACAGGGAGTCAGCCCCAGCATTTT
J gene: TRBJ1-3; D gene: -; V gene: TRBV30; clone size: -; CDR3 protein: CAWSMGGAFGNTIYF; CDR3 DNA: TGTGCCTGGAGTATGGGAGGGGCTTTTGGAAACACCATATATTTT
J gene: TRBJ2-3; D gene: -; V gene: TRBV12-3/TRBV12-4; clone size: -; CDR3 protein: CASSLRTDTQYF; CDR3 DNA: TGTGCCAGCAGTCTCCGCACAGATACGCAGTATTTT
J gene: TRBJ2-1; D gene: TRBD2; V gene: TRBV30; clone size: -; CDR3 protein: CAWGDRGRYNEQFF; CDR3 DNA: TGTGCCTGGGGAGACCGCGGGAGGTACAATGAGCAGTTCTTC
J gene: TRBJ1-2; D gene: TRBD1; V gene: TRBV18; clone size: -; CDR3 protein: CASSQLGQGETSGYTF; CDR3 DNA: TGTGCCAGCTCTCAACTGGGACAGGGGGAAACGAGTGGCTACACCTTC
J gene: TRBJ2-7; D gene: TRBD2; V gene: TRBV28; clone size: -; CDR3 protein: CASSSGLATYEQYF; CDR3 DNA: TGTGCCAGCAGTTCGGGACTAGCTACCTACGAGCAGTACTTC
J gene: TRBJ2-3; D gene: -; V gene: TRBV30; clone size: -; CDR3 protein: CAWSSGLGGQSTDTQYF; CDR3 DNA: TGTGCCTGGAGTAGCGGGTTAGGGGGACAGAGCACAGATACGCAGTATTTT
J gene: TRBJ2-3; D gene: TRBD2; V gene: TRBV3-1/TRBV3-2; clone size: -; CDR3 protein: CASSQEPSGRAGDTQYF; CDR3 DNA: TGTGCCAGCAGCCAAGAACCTAGCGGGAGGGCCGGAGATACGCAGTATTTT
J gene: TRBJ2-3; D gene: -; V gene: TRBV6-2/TRBV6-3; clone size: -; CDR3 protein: CASSPYTDTQYF; CDR3 DNA: TGTGCCAGCAGCCCTTACACAGATACGCAGTATTTT
J gene: TRBJ1-2; D gene: -; V gene: TRBV10-3; clone size: -; CDR3 protein: CAISEGGRANYGYTF; CDR3 DNA: TGTGCCATCAGTGAGGGTGGCAGGGCGAACTATGGCTACACCTTC
J gene: TRBJ2-5; D gene: -; V gene: TRBV9; clone size: -; CDR3 protein: CASSVVDQGPGTQYF; CDR3 DNA: TGTGCCAGCAGCGTAGTAGATCAGGGTCCGGGGACCCAGTACTTC
J gene: TRBJ2-5; D gene: -; V gene: TRBV5-6; clone size: -; CDR3 protein: CASSLSPAQGSYQYF; CDR3 DNA: TGTGCCAGCAGCTTGTCGCCGGCTCAGGGGTCGTACCAGTACTTC
J gene: TRBJ2-3; D gene: -; V gene: TRBV10-3; clone size: -; CDR3 protein: CAISGEGNPESTDTQYF; CDR3 DNA: TGTGCCATCAGTGGCGAGGGAAATCCAGAAAGCACAGATACGCAGTATTTT
J gene: TRBJ2-2; D gene: TRBD1; V gene: TRBV7-9; clone size: -; CDR3 protein: CARTGGDSGELFF; CDR3 DNA: TGTGCCAGGACAGGGGGCGATAGCGGGGAGCTGTTTTTT
J gene: TRBJ1-4; D gene: -; V gene: TRBV7-8; clone size: -; CDR3 protein: CASSHTISGIGNEKLFF; CDR3 DNA: TGTGCCAGCAGCCACACGATATCAGGGATCGGGAATGAAAAACTGTTTTTT
J gene: TRBJ1-1; D gene: -; V gene: TRBV7-6; clone size: once; CDR3 protein: CASSIDSSFGNTEAFF; CDR3 DNA: TGTGCCAGCAGCATAGACAGTTCGTTTGGGAACACTGAAGCTTTCTTT
J gene: TRBJ2-7; D gene: -; V gene: TRBV5-1; clone size: -; CDR3 protein: CASSLGRAGLYEQYF; CDR3 DNA: TGCGCCAGCAGCTTGGGCAGGGCAGGGCTCTACGAGCAGTACTTC